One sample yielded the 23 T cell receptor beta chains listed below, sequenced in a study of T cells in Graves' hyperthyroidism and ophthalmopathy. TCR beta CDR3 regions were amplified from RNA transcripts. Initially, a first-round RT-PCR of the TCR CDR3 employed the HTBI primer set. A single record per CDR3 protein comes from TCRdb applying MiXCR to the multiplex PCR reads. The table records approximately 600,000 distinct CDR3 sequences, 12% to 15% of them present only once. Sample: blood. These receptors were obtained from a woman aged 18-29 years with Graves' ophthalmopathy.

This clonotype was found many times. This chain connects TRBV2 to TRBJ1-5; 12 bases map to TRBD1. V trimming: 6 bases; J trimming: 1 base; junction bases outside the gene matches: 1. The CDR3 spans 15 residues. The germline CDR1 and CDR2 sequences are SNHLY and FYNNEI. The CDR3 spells CASRGQGASNQPQHF. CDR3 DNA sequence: TGTGCCAGCAGGGGACAGGGGGCGAGCAATCAGCCCCAGCATTTT.

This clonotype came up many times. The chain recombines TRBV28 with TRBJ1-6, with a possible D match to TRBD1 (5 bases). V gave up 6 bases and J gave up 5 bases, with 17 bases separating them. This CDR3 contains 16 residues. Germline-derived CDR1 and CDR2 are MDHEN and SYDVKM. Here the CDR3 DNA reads TGTGCCAGCAGCCGTGGTGGGGGATCCCATAATTCACCCCTCCACTTT. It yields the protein CASSRGGGSHNSPLHF.

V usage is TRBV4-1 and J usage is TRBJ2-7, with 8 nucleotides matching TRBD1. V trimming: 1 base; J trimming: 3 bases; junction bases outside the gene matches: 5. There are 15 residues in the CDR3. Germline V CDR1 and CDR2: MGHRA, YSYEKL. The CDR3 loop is CASSQAGQGGYEQYF. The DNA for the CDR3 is TGCGCCAGCAGCCAAGCCGGACAGGGAGGCTACGAGCAGTACTTC.

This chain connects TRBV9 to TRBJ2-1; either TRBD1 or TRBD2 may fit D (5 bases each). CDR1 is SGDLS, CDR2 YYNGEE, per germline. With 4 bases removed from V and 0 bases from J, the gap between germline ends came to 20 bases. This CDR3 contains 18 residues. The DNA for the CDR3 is TGTGCCAGCAGCCCTCGGGACCAAAGCCTTTACTCCTACAATGAGCAGTTCTTC. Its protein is CASSPRDQSLYSYNEQFF. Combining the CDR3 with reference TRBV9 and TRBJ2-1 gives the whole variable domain DSGVTQTPKHLITATGQRVTLRCSPRSGDLSVYWYQQSLDQGLQFLIQYYNGEERAKGNILERFSAQQFPDLHSELNLSSLELGDSALYFCASSPRDQSLYSYNEQFFGPGTRLTVL.

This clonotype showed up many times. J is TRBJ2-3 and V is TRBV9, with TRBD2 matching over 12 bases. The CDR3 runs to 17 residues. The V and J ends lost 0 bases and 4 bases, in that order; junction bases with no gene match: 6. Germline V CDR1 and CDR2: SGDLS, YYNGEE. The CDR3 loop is CASSVDLAGGFPDTQYF. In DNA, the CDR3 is TGTGCCAGCAGCGTAGATCTAGCGGGAGGGTTCCCAGATACGCAGTATTTT.

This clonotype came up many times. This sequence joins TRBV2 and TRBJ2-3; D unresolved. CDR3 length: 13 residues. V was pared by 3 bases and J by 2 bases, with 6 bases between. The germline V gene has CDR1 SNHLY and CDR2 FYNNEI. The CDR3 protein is CASSEGYTDTQYF. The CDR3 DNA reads TGTGCCAGCAGTGAGGGGTACACAGATACGCAGTATTTT.

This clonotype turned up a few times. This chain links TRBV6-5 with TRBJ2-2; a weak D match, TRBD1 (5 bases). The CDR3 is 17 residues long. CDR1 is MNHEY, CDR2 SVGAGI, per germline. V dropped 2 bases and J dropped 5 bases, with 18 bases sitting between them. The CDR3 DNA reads TGTGCCAGCAGTTACGGCCAGGGTACCGTCCGGACCGGGGAGCTGTTTTTT. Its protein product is CASSYGQGTVRTGELFF.

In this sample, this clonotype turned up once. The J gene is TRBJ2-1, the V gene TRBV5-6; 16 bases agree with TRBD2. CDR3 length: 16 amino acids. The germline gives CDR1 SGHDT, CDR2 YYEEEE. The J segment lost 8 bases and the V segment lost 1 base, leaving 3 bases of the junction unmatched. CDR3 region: CASSLPGLAGGDEQFF. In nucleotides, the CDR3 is TGTGCCAGCAGCTTGCCGGGACTAGCGGGAGGGGATGAGCAGTTCTTC.

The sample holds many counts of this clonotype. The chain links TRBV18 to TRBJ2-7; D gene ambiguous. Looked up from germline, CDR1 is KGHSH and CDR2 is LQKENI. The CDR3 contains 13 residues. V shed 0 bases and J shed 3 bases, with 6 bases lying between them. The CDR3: CASSPPTNYEQYF. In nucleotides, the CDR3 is TGTGCCAGCTCACCACCCACGAACTACGAGCAGTACTTC.

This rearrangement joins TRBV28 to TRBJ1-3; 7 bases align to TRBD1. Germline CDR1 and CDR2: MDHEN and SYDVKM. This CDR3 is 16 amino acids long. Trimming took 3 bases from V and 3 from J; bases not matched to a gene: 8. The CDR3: CASSFGDRVDGNTIYF. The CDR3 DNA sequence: TGTGCCAGCAGTTTCGGAGACAGGGTGGATGGAAACACCATATATTTT.

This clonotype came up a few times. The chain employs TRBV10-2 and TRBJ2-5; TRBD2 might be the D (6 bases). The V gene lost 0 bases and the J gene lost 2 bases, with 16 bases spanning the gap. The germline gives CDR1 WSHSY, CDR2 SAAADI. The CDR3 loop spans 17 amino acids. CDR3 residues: CASSESLWRDRQETQYF. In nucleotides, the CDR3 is TGCGCCAGCAGTGAGTCGTTGTGGAGGGATAGACAAGAGACCCAGTACTTC.

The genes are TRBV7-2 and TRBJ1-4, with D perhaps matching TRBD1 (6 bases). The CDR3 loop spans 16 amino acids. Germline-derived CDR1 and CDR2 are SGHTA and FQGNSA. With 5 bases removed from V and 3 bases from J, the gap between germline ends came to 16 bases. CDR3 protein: CASSPRGGSSNEKLFF. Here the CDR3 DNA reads TGTGCCAGCAGCCCCCGCGGGGGCAGTTCTAATGAAAAACTGTTTTTT.

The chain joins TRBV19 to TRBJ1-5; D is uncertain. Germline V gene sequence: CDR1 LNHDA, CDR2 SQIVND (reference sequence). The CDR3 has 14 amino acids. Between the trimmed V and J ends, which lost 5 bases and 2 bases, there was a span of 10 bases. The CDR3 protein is CASSRENGNQPQHF. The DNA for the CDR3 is TGTGCCAGTAGTCGGGAGAACGGCAATCAGCCCCAGCATTTT.

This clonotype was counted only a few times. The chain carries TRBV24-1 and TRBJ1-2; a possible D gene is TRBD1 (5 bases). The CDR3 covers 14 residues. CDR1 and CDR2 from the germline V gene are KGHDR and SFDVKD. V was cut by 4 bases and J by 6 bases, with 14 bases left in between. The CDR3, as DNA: TGTGCCACCAGTGACTCAGGGAATTGGGATGGCTACACCTTC. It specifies CATSDSGNWDGYTF.

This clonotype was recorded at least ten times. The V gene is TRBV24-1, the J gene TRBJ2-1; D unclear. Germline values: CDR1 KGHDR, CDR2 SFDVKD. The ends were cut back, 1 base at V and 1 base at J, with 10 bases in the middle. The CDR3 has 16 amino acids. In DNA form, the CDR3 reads TGTGCCACCAGTGATTTCCTGGCTGATTCCTACAATGAGCAGTTCTTC. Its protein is CATSDFLADSYNEQFF.

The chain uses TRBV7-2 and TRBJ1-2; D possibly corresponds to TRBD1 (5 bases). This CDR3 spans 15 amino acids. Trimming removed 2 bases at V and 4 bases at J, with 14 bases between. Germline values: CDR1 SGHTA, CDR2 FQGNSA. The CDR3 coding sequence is TGTGCCAGCAGCTTAAGTCAGGGACTCCGCTATGGCTACACCTTC. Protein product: CASSLSQGLRYGYTF.

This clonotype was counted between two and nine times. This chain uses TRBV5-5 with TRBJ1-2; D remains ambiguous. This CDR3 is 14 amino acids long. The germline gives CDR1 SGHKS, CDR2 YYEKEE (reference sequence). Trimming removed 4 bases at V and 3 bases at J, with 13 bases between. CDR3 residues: CASSAPHSHYGYTF. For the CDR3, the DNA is TGTGCCAGCAGCGCTCCCCACAGTCACTATGGCTACACCTTC.

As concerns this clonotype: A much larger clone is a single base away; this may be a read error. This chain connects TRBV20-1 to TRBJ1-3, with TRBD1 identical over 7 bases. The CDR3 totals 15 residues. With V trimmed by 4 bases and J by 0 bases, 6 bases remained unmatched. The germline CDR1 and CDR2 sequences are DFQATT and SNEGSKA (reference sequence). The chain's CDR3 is CSATPQGVSGNTIYF. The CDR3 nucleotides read TGCAGTGCTACACCCCAGGGGGTCTCTGGAAACACCATATATTTT.

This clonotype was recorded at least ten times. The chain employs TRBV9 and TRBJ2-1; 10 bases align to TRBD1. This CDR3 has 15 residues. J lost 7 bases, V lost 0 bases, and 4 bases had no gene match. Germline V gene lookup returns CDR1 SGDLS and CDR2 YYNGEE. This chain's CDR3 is CASSVGTGGKNEQFF. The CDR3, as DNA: TGTGCCAGCAGCGTAGGGACAGGGGGGAAGAATGAGCAGTTCTTC.

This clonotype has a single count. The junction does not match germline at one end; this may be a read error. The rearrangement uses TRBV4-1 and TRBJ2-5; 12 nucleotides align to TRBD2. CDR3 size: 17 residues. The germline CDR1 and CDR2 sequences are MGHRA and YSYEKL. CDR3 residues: CASSLHGLAGSQGTQYF. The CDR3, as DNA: TGCGCCAGCAGCCTCCACGGACTAGCGGGAAGCCAAGGGACCCAGTACTTC.

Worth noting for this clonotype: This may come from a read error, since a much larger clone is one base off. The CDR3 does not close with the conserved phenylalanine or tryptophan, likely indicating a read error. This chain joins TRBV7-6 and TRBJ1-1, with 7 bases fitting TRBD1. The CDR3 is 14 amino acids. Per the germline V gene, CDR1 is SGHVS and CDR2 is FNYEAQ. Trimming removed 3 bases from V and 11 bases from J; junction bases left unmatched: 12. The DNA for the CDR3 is TGTGCCAGCAGCTTTAAAGAGGGGGCTATAGGGGCTTTCCTT. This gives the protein CASSFKEGAIGAFL.

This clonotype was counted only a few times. CDR3 DNA: TGTGCCAGCAGCCCCGGGGGGGGAGTTACTGCCTACGAGCAGTACTTC. Protein sequence: CASSPGGGVTAYEQYF. The gene calls are TRBV7-9 and TRBJ2-7; 8 positions match TRBD2. The ends lost 5 bases at V and 2 bases at J; junction bases unmatched: 11. There are 16 residues in the CDR3. The germline V gene encodes CDR1 SEHNR and CDR2 FQNEAQ (reference sequence).

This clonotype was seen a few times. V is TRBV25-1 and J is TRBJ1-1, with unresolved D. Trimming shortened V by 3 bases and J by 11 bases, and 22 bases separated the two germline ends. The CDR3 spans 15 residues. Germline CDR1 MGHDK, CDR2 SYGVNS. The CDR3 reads CASSDGRQAIESAFF. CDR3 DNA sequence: TGTGCCAGCAGTGACGGCAGACAAGCGATCGAAAGTGCTTTCTTT.